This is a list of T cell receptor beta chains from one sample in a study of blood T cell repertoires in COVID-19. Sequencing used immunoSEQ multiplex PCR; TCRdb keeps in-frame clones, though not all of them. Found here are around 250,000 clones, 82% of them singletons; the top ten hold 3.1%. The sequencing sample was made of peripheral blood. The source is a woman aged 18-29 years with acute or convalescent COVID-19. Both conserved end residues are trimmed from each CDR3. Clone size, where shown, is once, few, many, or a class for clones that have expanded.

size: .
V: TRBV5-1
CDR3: ASSYGLLTDTQY

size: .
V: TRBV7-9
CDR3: ASSLLRGRQNTQY

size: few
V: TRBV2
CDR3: AIPGGTGSTDTQY

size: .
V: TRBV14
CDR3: ASSHRTSGSGAETQY

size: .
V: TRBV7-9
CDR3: ASSLIGTDSYYEQY

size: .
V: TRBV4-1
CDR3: ASSLDEIALGAFGYT

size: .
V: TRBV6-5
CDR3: ASSPGQGGYGYT

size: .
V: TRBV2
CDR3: ASSDSQGAWETQY

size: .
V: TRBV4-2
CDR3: ATGPGTRTTDTQY

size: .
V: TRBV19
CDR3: ASSTLLENTEAF

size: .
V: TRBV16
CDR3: ASSQSGTRGGSYNEQF

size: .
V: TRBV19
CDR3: ASAAGSTEAF

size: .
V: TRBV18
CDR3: ASSPGTENEQY

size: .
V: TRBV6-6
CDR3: ASSTGLSSYNSPLH

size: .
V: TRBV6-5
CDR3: ASSYSNRGIGELF

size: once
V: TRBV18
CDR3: ASSPGDFTGELF

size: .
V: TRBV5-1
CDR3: ASSSGTSGEPYEQY

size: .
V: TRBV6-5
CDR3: ASISGTSGSDTQY

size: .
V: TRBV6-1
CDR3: ASSVFRGQGFGDNQPQH

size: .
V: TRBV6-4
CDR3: ASSDRPGQGAVDGYT

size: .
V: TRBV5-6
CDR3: ASSWGHGNYGYT

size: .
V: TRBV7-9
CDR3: ASSNPDRVEQY

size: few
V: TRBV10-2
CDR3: ASSDGRLVNTEAF

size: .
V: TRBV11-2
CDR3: ASSSQGAGANVLT

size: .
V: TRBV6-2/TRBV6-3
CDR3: ASSRGPEGQLETQY

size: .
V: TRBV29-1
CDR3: SAVAGVDTQY

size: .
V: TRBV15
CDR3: ATRRVPDTQY

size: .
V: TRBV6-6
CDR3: ATRWDNSYEQY

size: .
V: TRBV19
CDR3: ASTAAVGRQGGTEAF

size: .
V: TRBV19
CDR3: ASSMYGGNYGYT

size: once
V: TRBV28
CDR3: ASSLHPRVQH

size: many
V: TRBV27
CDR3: ASRSAGEGYT

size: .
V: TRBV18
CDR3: ASSPPTGKETQY

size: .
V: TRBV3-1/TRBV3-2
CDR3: ASSQGLLPSKVLGSYNEQF

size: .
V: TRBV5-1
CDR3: ASSLVFLGAPDTEAF

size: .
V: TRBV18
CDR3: ASSPQHLYEQY

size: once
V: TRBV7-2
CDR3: ASSSGPQGDFTLH

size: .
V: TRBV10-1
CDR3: ASSASTDNPYEQY

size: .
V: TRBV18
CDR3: ASSPTTGGRQPQH

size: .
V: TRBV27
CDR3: ASSWGPNYEQY

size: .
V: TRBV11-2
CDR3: ASSLLAGEAYEQY

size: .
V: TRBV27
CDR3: ASSLAGGSHEQY

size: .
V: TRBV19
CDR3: ASSIFTGPYGYT

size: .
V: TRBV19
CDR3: ASSIGGLVYNEQF

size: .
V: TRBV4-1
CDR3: ASSQDEGDIGNQPQH

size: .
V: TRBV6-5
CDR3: ASSYSDSGEAQY

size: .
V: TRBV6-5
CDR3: ASSTRQGGNTEAF

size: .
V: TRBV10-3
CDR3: AIGQGAEGNTEAF

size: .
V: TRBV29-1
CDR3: SGRDYQETQY

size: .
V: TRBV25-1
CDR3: ASSRAGVYGYT

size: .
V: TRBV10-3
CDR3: AISVTGSSYNEQF

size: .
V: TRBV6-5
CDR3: ASSYGLASYEQY

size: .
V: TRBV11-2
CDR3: ASSPELAGNYNEQF

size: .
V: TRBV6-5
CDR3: ASSFGGQGSTGELF

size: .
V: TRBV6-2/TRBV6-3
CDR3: ASSDSGTSGHKSNEQF

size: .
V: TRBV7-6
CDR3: ASSFRTGANEKLF

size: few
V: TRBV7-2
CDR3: ASSLGASEGLDTEAF

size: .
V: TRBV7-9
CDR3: AGTSGLGGEQY

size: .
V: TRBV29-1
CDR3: SVPATGAKNEKLF

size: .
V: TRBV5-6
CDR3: ASSLVTSGFLDTQY